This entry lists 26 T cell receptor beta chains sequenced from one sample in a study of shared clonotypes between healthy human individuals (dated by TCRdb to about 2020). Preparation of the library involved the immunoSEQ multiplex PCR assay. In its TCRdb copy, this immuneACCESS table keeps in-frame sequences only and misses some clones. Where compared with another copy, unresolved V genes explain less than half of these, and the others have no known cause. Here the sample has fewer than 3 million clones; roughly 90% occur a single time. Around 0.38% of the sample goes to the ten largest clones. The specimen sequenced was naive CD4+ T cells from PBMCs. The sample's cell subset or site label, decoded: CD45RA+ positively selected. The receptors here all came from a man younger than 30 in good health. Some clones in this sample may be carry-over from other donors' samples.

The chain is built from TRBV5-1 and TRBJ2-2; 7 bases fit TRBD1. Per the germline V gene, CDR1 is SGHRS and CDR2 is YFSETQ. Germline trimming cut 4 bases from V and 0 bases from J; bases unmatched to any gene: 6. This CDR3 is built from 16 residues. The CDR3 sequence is CASSIRQGTNTGELFF. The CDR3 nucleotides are TGCGCCAGCAGCATACGACAGGGAACGAACACCGGGGAGCTGTTTTTT.

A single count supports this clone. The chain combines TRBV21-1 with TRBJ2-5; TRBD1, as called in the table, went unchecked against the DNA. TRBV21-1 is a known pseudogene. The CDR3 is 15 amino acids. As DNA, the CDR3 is TGTGCCAGCAGCAAACGGGGAGCAGGGGAAGAGACCCAGTACTTC. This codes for CASSKRGAGEETQYF.

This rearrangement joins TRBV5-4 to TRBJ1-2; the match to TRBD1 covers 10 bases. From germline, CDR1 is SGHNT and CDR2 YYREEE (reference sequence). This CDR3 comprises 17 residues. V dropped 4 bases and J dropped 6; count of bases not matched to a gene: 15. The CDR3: CASSPNLLTGQGNGYTF. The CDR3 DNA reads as TGTGCCAGCAGCCCAAACCTACTTACGGGACAGGGGAATGGCTACACCTTC.

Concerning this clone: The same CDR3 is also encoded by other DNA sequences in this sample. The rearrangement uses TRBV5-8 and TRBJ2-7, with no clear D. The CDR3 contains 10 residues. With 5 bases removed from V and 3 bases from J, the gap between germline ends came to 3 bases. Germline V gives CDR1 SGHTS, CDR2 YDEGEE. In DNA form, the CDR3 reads TGTGCCAGCAGTTACTACGAGCAGTACTTC. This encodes CASSYYEQYF.

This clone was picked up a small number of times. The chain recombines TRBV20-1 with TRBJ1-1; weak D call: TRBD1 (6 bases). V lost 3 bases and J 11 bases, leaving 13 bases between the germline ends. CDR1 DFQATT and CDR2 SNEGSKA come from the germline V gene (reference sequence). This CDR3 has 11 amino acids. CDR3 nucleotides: TGCAGTGCTAGGTATGCCGGGGGCGCTTTCTTT. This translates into CSARYAGGAFF.

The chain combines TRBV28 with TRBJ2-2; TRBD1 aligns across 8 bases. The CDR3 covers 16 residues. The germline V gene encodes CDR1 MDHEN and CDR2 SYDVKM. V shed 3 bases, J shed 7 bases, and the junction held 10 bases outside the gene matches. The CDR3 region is CASSFTDRAGVGELFF. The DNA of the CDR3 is TGTGCCAGCAGTTTTACGGACAGGGCCGGGGTCGGGGAGCTGTTTTTT.

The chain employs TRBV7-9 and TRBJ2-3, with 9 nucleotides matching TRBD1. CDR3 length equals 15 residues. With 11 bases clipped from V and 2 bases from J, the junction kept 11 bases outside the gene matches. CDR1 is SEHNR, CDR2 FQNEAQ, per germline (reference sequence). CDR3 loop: CAGGPGTGTTDTQYF. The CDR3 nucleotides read TGTGCCGGCGGTCCCGGGACAGGGACCACAGATACGCAGTATTTT. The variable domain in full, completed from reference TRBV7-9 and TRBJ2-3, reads DTGVSQNPRHKITKRGQNVTFRCDPISEHNRLYWYRQTLGQGPEFLTYFQNEAQLEKSRLLSDRFSAERPKGSFSTLEIQRTEQGDSAMYLCAGGPGTGTTDTQYFGPGTRLTVL.

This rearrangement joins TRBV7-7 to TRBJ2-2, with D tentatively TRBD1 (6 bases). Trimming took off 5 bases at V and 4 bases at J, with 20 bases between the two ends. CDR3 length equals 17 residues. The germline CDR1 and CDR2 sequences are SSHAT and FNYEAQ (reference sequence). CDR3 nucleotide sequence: TGTGCCAGCAGCCCAGAAGTACAGGGCCCCGGCACCGGGGAGCTGTTTTTT. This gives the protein CASSPEVQGPGTGELFF. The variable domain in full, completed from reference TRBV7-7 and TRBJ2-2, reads GAGVSQSPRYKVTKRGQDVTLRCDPISSHATLYWYQQALGQGPEFLTYFNYEAQPDKSGLPSDRFSAERPEGSISTLTIQRTEQRDSAMYRCASSPEVQGPGTGELFFGEGSRLTVL.

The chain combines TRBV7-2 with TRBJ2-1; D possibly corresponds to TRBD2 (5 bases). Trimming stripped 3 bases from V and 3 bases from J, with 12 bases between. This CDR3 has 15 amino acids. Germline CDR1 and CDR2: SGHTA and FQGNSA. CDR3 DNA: TGTGCCAGCAGCTTGTCCGGCGGGTTCTACAATGAGCAGTTCTTC. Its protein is CASSLSGGFYNEQFF.

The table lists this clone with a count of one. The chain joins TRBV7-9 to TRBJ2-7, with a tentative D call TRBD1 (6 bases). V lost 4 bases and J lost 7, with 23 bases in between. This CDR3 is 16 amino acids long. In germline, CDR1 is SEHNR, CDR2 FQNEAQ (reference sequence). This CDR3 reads CASSSRSTGLLREQYF. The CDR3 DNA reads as TGTGCCAGCAGCTCCCGCTCCACAGGGCTGCTGCGGGAGCAGTACTTC.

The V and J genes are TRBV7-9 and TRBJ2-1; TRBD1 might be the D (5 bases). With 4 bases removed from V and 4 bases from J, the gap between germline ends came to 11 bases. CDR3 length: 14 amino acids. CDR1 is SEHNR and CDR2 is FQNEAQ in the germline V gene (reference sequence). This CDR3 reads CASSSVDSYNEQFF. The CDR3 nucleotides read TGTGCCAGCAGCTCAGTCGACAGTTACAATGAGCAGTTCTTC.

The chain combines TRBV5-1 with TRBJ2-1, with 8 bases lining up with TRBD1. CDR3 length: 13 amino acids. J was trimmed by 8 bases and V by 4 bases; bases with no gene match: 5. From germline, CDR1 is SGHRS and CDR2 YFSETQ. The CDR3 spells CASSRGQGDEQFF. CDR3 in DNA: TGCGCCAGCAGCCGTGGACAGGGCGATGAGCAGTTCTTC.

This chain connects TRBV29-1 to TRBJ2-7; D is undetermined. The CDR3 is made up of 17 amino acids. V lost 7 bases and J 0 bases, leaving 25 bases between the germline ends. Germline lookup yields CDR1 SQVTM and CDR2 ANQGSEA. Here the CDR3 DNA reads TGCAGCGCACAAAACCGTCTCGGGCCAGAGTACTCCTACGAGCAGTACTTC. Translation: CSAQNRLGPEYSYEQYF.

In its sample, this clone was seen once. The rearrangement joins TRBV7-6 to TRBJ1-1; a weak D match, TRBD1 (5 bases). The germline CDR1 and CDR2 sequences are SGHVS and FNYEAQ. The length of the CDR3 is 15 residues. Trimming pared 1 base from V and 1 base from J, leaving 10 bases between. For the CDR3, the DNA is TGTGCCAGCAGCTTAGTGGCAGGGCCGAACACTGAAGCTTTCTTT. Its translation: CASSLVAGPNTEAFF.

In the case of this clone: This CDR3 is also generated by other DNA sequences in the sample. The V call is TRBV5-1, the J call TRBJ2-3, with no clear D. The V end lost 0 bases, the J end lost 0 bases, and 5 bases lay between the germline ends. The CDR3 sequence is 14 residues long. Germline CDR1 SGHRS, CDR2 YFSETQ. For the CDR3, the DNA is TGCGCCAGCAGCTTGGCAACTAGCACAGATACGCAGTATTTT. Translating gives CASSLATSTDTQYF.

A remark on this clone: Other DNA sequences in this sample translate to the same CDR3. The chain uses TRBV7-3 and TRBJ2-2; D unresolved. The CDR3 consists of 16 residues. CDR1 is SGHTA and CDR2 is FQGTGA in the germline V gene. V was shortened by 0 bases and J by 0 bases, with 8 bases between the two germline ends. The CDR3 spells CASSLTGGTNTGELFF. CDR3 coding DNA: TGTGCCAGCAGCTTAACGGGTGGCACGAACACCGGGGAGCTGTTTTTT.

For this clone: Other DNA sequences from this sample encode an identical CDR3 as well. The CDR3 here is CASSLRGRPLYEQYF. As DNA, the CDR3 is TGTGCCAGCAGTTTAAGAGGGAGGCCCCTCTACGAGCAGTACTTC. The V call is TRBV27, the J call TRBJ2-7; maybe TRBD2 (6 bases). Deletions cut 2 bases from V and 3 bases from J, with 14 bases between. This CDR3 has 15 amino acids. The germline V gene has CDR1 MNHEY and CDR2 SMNVEV (reference sequence).

The CDR3 region has the DNA TGTGCCAGCAGTTACGAGGGGGCTAGCACAGATACGCAGTATTTT. Translated: CASSYEGASTDTQYF. This chain links TRBV6-5 with TRBJ2-3, with 7 bases identical to TRBD1. The CDR3 length is 15 residues. The V segment lost 2 bases and the J segment 0 bases; nucleotides outside the gene matches: 2. Germline V gene sequence: CDR1 MNHEY, CDR2 SVGAGI.

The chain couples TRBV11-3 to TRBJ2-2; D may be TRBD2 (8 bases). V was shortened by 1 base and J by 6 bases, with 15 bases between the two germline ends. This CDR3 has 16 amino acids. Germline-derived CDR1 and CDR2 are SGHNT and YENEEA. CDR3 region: CASSLAYGRGPGELFF. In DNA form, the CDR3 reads TGTGCCAGCAGCTTAGCCTACGGGAGGGGGCCCGGGGAGCTGTTTTTT.

The CDR3 protein is CSAGRGVDETDTQYF. CDR3 nucleotides: TGCAGCGCCGGACGGGGAGTCGATGAAACAGATACGCAGTATTTT. V gene TRBV29-1 combines with J gene TRBJ2-3; perhaps TRBD2 as D (5 bases). Germline V CDR1 and CDR2: SQVTM, ANQGSEA. V lost 7 bases and J 3 bases, leaving 20 bases between the germline ends. CDR3 length equals 15 residues.

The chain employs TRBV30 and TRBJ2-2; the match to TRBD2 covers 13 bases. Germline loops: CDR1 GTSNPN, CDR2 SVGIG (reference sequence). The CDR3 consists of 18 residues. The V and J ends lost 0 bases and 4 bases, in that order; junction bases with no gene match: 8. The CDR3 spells CAWSVLAGGPAVTGELFF. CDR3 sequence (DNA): TGTGCCTGGAGTGTACTAGCGGGAGGGCCAGCGGTCACCGGGGAGCTGTTTTTT. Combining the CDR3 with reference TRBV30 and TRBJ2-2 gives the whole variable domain SQTIHQWPATLVQPVGSPLSLECTVEGTSNPNLYWYRQAAGRGLQLLFYSVGIGQISSEVPQNLSASRPQDRQFILSSKKLLLSDSGFYLCAWSVLAGGPAVTGELFFGEGSRLTVL.

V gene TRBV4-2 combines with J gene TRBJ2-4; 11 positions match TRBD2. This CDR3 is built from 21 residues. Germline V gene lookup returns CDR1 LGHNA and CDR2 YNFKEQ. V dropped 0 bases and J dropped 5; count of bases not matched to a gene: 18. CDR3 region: CASSQEMRVRLAGFRENIQYF. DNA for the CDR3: TGTGCCAGCAGCCAAGAAATGAGGGTGAGACTAGCGGGATTTCGGGAAAACATTCAGTACTTC.

CDR3 in amino acids: CASSYREHAEAFF. CDR3 nucleotide sequence: TGTGCCAGCAGTTATAGAGAACACGCTGAAGCTTTCTTT. V and J are TRBV27 and TRBJ1-1; D remains ambiguous. With 4 bases removed from V and 6 bases from J, the gap between germline ends came to 12 bases. The CDR3 is 13 residues long. The germline V gene has CDR1 MNHEY and CDR2 SMNVEV (reference sequence).

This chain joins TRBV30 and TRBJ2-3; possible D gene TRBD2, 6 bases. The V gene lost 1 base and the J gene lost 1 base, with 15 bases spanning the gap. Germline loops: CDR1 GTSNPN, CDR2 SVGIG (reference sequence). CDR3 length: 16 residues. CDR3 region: CAWSGPSGYRTDTQYF. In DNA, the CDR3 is TGTGCCTGGAGTGGCCCCAGCGGGTACCGCACAGATACGCAGTATTTT.

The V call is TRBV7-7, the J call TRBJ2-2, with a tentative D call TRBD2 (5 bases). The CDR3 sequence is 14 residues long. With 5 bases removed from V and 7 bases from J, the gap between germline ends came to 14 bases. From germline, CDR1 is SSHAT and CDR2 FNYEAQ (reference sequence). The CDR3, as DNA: TGTGCCAGCAGCATGACCCGGACTCACGGGGAGCTGTTTTTT. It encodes CASSMTRTHGELFF.

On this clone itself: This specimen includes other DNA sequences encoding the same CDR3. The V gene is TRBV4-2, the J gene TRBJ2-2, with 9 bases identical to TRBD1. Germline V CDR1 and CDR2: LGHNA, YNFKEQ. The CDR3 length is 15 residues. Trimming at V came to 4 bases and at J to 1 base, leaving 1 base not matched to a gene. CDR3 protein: CASSRGQGNTGELFF. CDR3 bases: TGTGCCAGCAGCCGGGGACAGGGGAACACCGGGGAGCTGTTTTTT.